The 28 T cell receptor beta chains presented below share a single source sample, sequenced in a study of shared clonotypes between healthy human individuals. TCRdb's table, derived via immunoSEQ multiplex PCR, lists solely in-frame clones and lacks some. The sample lists 2 million to 2.5 million clones, approximately 94% occurring once. Naive CD8 isolation took CD45RO-negative cells positively selected for CCR7 and excluded terminally differentiated effector memory CD45RA+ cells. The sample consisted of naive CD8+ T cells sorted from blood. The source is a young man in good health.

Regarding this clone: This same CDR3 is encoded by further DNA sequences in the sample. J is TRBJ2-7 and V is TRBV11-2; the D gene is possibly TRBD1 (5 bases). In germline, CDR1 is SGHAT, CDR2 FQNNGV. Trimming pared 4 bases from V and 3 bases from J, leaving 10 bases between. The CDR3 is made up of 13 amino acids. The CDR3 nucleotides read TGTGCCAGCAGCTCCCTCGACAGCTACGAGCAGTACTTC. This encodes CASSSLDSYEQYF.

V is TRBV13 and J is TRBJ2-7; no reliable D call. From germline, CDR1 is PRHDT and CDR2 FYEKMQ (reference sequence). This CDR3 is 14 amino acids long. With 1 base removed from V and 2 bases from J, the gap between germline ends came to 9 bases. CDR3 bases: TGTGCCAGCAGCTTAGAGAACTACCCCTACGAGCAGTACTTC. Its translation is CASSLENYPYEQYF.

The chain couples TRBV10-3 to TRBJ1-6; 7 bases are shared with TRBD1. The CDR3 has 17 residues. Unmatched junction bases numbered 4, after V lost 0 bases and J lost 2 bases. The germline V gene has CDR1 ENHRY and CDR2 SYGVKD. CDR3 bases: TGTGCCATCAGTGAGTCAGGAGGGGGCCCCTATAATTCACCCCTCCACTTT. Residues: CAISESGGGPYNSPLHF.

Concerning this clone itself: Other DNA variants within this sample encode the same CDR3. This rearrangement joins TRBV9 to TRBJ1-4; weak D call: TRBD1 (5 bases). The V end was cut by 0 bases, the J end by 0 bases, with 6 bases between. Looked up from germline, CDR1 is SGDLS and CDR2 is YYNGEE. This CDR3 has 15 amino acids. CDR3 amino acids: CASSVAGTTNEKLFF. The CDR3, as DNA: TGTGCCAGCAGCGTAGCAGGGACAACTAATGAAAAACTGTTTTTT. Drawing the rest from reference TRBV9 and TRBJ1-4, the complete variable domain is DSGVTQTPKHLITATGQRVTLRCSPRSGDLSVYWYQQSLDQGLQFLIQYYNGEERAKGNILERFSAQQFPDLHSELNLSSLELGDSALYFCASSVAGTTNEKLFFGSGTQLSVL.

The chain recombines TRBV27 with TRBJ1-6; D remains ambiguous. The CDR3 is 15 amino acids. V dropped 4 bases and J dropped 10 bases, with 17 bases sitting between them. Germline-derived CDR1 and CDR2 are MNHEY and SMNVEV (reference sequence). DNA of the CDR3: TGTGCCAGCAGTTCAAAACCCCTGGCGGGATCACCCCTCCACTTT. Translated, it gives CASSSKPLAGSPLHF.

V usage is TRBV28 and J usage is TRBJ1-1, with D possibly being TRBD1 (6 bases). In germline, CDR1 is MDHEN, CDR2 SYDVKM. The germline V and J ends were trimmed by 7 bases and 8 bases, with 11 bases remaining between them. The CDR3 runs 11 residues. CDR3 in DNA: TGTGCCAGCAAGACAGGTCCCGAAGCTTTCTTT. Residues: CASKTGPEAFF.

This clone was counted once. Other DNA sequences in this sample translate to the same CDR3. The chain combines TRBV6-5 with TRBJ2-1; no clear D gene. CDR1 and CDR2 (germline): MNHEY, SVGAGI. The CDR3 is made up of 13 amino acids. The V gene lost 0 bases and the J gene lost 7 bases, with 7 bases spanning the gap. The CDR3 loop is CASSYSDENEQFF. CDR3 nucleotides: TGTGCCAGCAGTTACTCGGACGAGAATGAGCAGTTCTTC.

The CDR3 region has the DNA TGTGCCAGCAGCGCGGACTACGGGGAGCTGTTTTTT. As protein: CASSADYGELFF. The chain employs TRBV9 and TRBJ2-2; a weak D match, TRBD2 (6 bases). This CDR3 has 12 amino acids. V was trimmed by 3 bases and J by 7 bases, leaving 7 bases between them. CDR1 SGDLS and CDR2 YYNGEE come from the germline V gene.

V and J are TRBV2 and TRBJ1-4; D is ambiguous. V dropped 6 bases and J dropped 4 bases, with 9 bases sitting between them. CDR1 is SNHLY and CDR2 is FYNNEI in the germline V gene. This CDR3 contains 13 residues. CDR3 in amino acids: CASRDLFNEKLFF. CDR3 nucleotide sequence: TGTGCCAGCAGGGACTTGTTTAATGAAAAACTGTTTTTT.

The chain combines TRBV7-3 with TRBJ2-1, with 7 bases aligning to TRBD1. V was pared by 5 bases and J by 4 bases, with 8 bases of the junction left unmatched. Germline assignment: CDR1 SGHTA and CDR2 FQGTGA. The length of the CDR3 is 15 residues. DNA of the CDR3: TGTGCCAGCAGCCACGAGGGGGCTCTATACAATGAGCAGTTCTTC. This gives the protein CASSHEGALYNEQFF.

The chain joins TRBV5-1 to TRBJ2-5; 7 bases match TRBD2. The better agreement between TRBJ2-7 and the DNA end casts doubt on the J call. This CDR3 region has 13 residues. CDR1 and CDR2 (germline): SGHRS, YFSETQ. CDR3 region: CASSLAPSYEQYF. In nucleotides, the CDR3 is TGCGCCAGTTCACTAGCGCCTTCCTACGAGCAGTACTTC.

The V gene is TRBV5-1, the J gene TRBJ2-6; D is uncertain. Germline CDR1 is SGHRS and CDR2 is YFSETQ. V lost 5 bases, J lost 0 bases, and 6 bases lay in between. This CDR3 comprises 14 residues. CDR3 sequence reads: CASRGGSGANVLTF. The CDR3 DNA is TGCGCCAGCAGAGGTGGCTCTGGGGCCAACGTCCTGACTTTC.

The chain employs TRBV7-3 and TRBJ1-5, with D possibly matching TRBD1 (6 bases). Germline V gene sequence: CDR1 SGHTA, CDR2 FQGTGA. The length of the CDR3 is 13 residues. V was trimmed by 5 bases and J by 6 bases, leaving 11 bases between them. The CDR3 loop reads CASSLGGLQPQHF. In DNA form, the CDR3 reads TGTGCCAGCAGCCTTGGGGGGCTTCAGCCCCAGCATTTT.

CDR3 sequence: CASSLTGTGGPGTYEQYF. The CDR3 DNA follows: TGTGCCAGCAGTTTAACCGGGACAGGGGGGCCTGGTACCTACGAGCAGTACTTC. This chain connects TRBV27 to TRBJ2-7; 11 bases are a match to TRBD1. CDR1 and CDR2 (germline): MNHEY, SMNVEV (reference sequence). CDR3 size: 18 residues. After removal of 2 bases from V and 2 bases from J, the junction contained 11 bases not matched to a gene.

The genes are TRBV5-6 and TRBJ2-3; D is uncertain. The CDR3 extends over 15 amino acids. Germline CDR1 SGHDT, CDR2 YYEEEE. The germline V and J ends were trimmed by 0 bases and 3 bases, with 11 bases remaining between them. Here the CDR3 DNA reads TGTGCCAGCAGCTTGGCCGGGTGGGAAACAGATACGCAGTATTTT. As protein: CASSLAGWETDTQYF.

V is TRBV6-1 and J is TRBJ2-7; 13 positions agree with TRBD2. The CDR3 covers 15 residues. Per germline, CDR1 MNHNS and CDR2 SASEGT. After removal of 6 bases from V and 5 bases from J, the junction contained 7 bases not matched to a gene. CDR3 loop: CASRPGLAGNHEQYF. The CDR3 DNA reads TGTGCCAGCAGACCGGGACTAGCGGGGAACCACGAGCAGTACTTC.

This clone came up once. V gene TRBV15 combines with J gene TRBJ2-1, with 13 bases aligning to TRBD2. Germline CDR1 LNHNV, CDR2 YYDKDF (reference sequence). The CDR3 consists of 19 residues. Losses at the gene ends were 4 bases for V and 0 bases for J; bases not matched to a gene: 9. The CDR3 DNA reads TGTGCCACCAGCATGGGACTAGCGGGATGGGGGAGCTCCTACAATGAGCAGTTCTTC. Amino acids: CATSMGLAGWGSSYNEQFF. Using reference TRBV15 and TRBJ2-1 for the parts outside the CDR3, the full variable domain is DAMVIQNPRYQVTQFGKPVTLSCSQTLNHNVMYWYQQKSSQAPKLLFHYYDKDFNNEADTPDNFQSRRPNTSFCFLDIRSPGLGDTAMYLCATSMGLAGWGSSYNEQFFGPGTRLTVL.

This clone turned up a few times. The rearrangement joins TRBV10-1 to TRBJ2-5; D unclear. Trimming took off 2 bases at V and 2 bases at J, with 6 bases between the two ends. The germline V gene encodes CDR1 WNHNN and CDR2 SYGVQD (reference sequence). CDR3 size: 13 residues. In nucleotides, the CDR3 is TGCGCCAGCAGTGAGGGGCTTCAAGAGACCCAGTACTTC. Residues: CASSEGLQETQYF.

The V gene is TRBV7-8, the J gene TRBJ2-7; D possibly corresponds to TRBD1 (5 bases). The ends were cut back, 1 base at V and 0 bases at J, with 13 bases in the middle. The CDR3 extends over 16 amino acids. In germline, CDR1 is SGHVS, CDR2 FQNEAQ. The CDR3 spells CASSLGDSDSSYEQYF. In DNA, the CDR3 is TGTGCCAGCAGCTTAGGAGACAGCGACTCCTCCTACGAGCAGTACTTC.

The chain links TRBV7-9 to TRBJ2-5; D is uncertain. Germline lookup yields CDR1 SEHNR and CDR2 FQNEAQ (reference sequence). V lost 10 bases and J lost 2, with 11 bases in between. The CDR3 is made up of 12 amino acids. The CDR3 sequence is CATEDLQETQYF. The CDR3 DNA follows: TGTGCCACAGAGGACCTGCAAGAGACCCAGTACTTC.

This chain connects TRBV28 to TRBJ1-6; D remains ambiguous. Germline values: CDR1 MDHEN, CDR2 SYDVKM. This CDR3 has 14 amino acids. Trimming pared 2 bases from V and 9 bases from J, leaving 11 bases between. Here the CDR3 reads CASSLEPMPSPLHF. The CDR3, as DNA: TGTGCCAGCAGTTTAGAACCTATGCCTTCACCCCTCCACTTT.

With regard to this clone: Within the sample, other DNA sequences also encode this same CDR3. This chain links TRBV5-6 with TRBJ2-2; no reliable D call. Germline CDR1 and CDR2: SGHDT and YYEEEE. The CDR3 covers 12 residues. Trimming pared 3 bases from V and 4 bases from J, leaving 4 bases between. CDR3 amino acids: CASSSGTGELFF. The DNA of the CDR3 is TGTGCCAGCAGCTCGGGCACCGGGGAGCTGTTTTTT.

As for this clone: This specimen includes other DNA sequences encoding the same CDR3. V usage is TRBV7-9 and J usage is TRBJ2-3; 10 bases match TRBD2. Trimming removed 5 bases from V and 3 bases from J; junction bases left unmatched: 5. Germline V gene data show CDR1 as SEHNR and CDR2 as FQNEAQ (reference sequence). This CDR3 region has 15 residues. The CDR3 loop reads CASSPSGGATDTQYF. The DNA of the CDR3 is TGTGCCAGCAGCCCCAGCGGGGGGGCTACAGATACGCAGTATTTT.

The V call is TRBV5-4, the J call TRBJ2-3; maybe TRBD2 (5 bases). V was pared by 7 bases and J by 2 bases, with 8 bases between. Germline CDR1 and CDR2: SGHNT and YYREEE (reference sequence). The CDR3 runs to 12 residues. CDR3 in DNA: TGTGCCAGCGGGAGTGACACAGATACGCAGTATTTT. This gives the protein CASGSDTDTQYF. The full variable domain, rest sourced from reference TRBV5-4 and TRBJ2-3, is ETGVTQSPTHLIKTRGQQVTLRCSSQSGHNTVSWYQQALGQGPQFIFQYYREEENGRGNFPPRFSGLQFPNYSSELNVNALELDDSALYLCASGSDTDTQYFGPGTRLTVL.

This chain links TRBV28 with TRBJ1-3; no reliable D call. Germline-derived CDR1 and CDR2 are MDHEN and SYDVKM. Trimming stripped 2 bases from V and 4 bases from J, with 12 bases between. The length of the CDR3 is 15 residues. The DNA for the CDR3 is TGTGCCAGCAGTTTAGTTTCCGGATCAGGAAACACCATATATTTT. Its protein product is CASSLVSGSGNTIYF.

The chain employs TRBV11-2 and TRBJ1-5; TRBD1 matches 8 bases. Germline loops: CDR1 SGHAT, CDR2 FQNNGV. V was pared by 1 base and J by 6 bases, with 8 bases of the junction left unmatched. CDR3 length: 16 amino acids. CDR3 DNA: TGTGCCAGCAGCTTAGCAGGGGGCGATTATAGTCAGCCCCAGCATTTT. Encoded protein: CASSLAGGDYSQPQHF.

J is TRBJ2-7 and V is TRBV7-2, with D unresolved. The germline V gene has CDR1 SGHTA and CDR2 FQGNSA. This CDR3 has 13 residues. V was trimmed by 3 bases and J by 4 bases, leaving 10 bases between them. Written as DNA, the CDR3 is TGTGCCAGCAGCTTTCTACCACAGTACGAGCAGTACTTC. It yields the protein CASSFLPQYEQYF. The complete variable domain, with remaining parts taken from reference TRBV7-2 and TRBJ2-7, reads GAGVSQSPSNKVTEKGKDVELRCDPISGHTALYWYRQSLGQGLEFLIYFQGNSAPDKSGLPSDRFSAERTGGSVSTLTIQRTQQEDSAVYLCASSFLPQYEQYFGPGTRLTVT.

The chain recombines TRBV5-4 with TRBJ2-7; D is uncertain. CDR1 is SGHNT, CDR2 YYREEE, per germline (reference sequence). The CDR3 loop spans 13 amino acids. V lost 0 bases, J lost 4 bases, and 8 bases lay in between. The CDR3 sequence: CASSLGVRYEQYF. CDR3 nucleotide sequence: TGTGCCAGCAGCTTGGGGGTCCGATACGAGCAGTACTTC. The whole variable domain, filled in from reference TRBV5-4 and TRBJ2-7, reads ETGVTQSPTHLIKTRGQQVTLRCSSQSGHNTVSWYQQALGQGPQFIFQYYREEENGRGNFPPRFSGLQFPNYSSELNVNALELDDSALYLCASSLGVRYEQYFGPGTRLTVT.